This T cell receptor beta chain was sequenced for a study of blood T cell repertoires in COVID-19. Produced via immunoSEQ multiplex PCR; TCRdb's table is partial and in-frame only. The table lists over 200,000 clones, more than 75% of them singletons, with about 2% in the top ten. Germline V CDR1 and CDR2: MNHEY, SVGAGI. This CDR3 is 15 amino acids long. V lost 6 bases, J lost 6 bases, and 20 bases lay in between. Sample: peripheral blood. V usage is TRBV6-5 and J usage is TRBJ2-5, with a tentative D call TRBD2 (7 bases). This clonotype was obtained from a man aged 35-49 years with active or convalescent COVID-19. The CDR3 reads CASRSVLGGPKTQYF. The CDR3 DNA reads TGTGCCAGCAGATCGGTTCTGGGGGGGCCCAAGACCCAGTACTTC.